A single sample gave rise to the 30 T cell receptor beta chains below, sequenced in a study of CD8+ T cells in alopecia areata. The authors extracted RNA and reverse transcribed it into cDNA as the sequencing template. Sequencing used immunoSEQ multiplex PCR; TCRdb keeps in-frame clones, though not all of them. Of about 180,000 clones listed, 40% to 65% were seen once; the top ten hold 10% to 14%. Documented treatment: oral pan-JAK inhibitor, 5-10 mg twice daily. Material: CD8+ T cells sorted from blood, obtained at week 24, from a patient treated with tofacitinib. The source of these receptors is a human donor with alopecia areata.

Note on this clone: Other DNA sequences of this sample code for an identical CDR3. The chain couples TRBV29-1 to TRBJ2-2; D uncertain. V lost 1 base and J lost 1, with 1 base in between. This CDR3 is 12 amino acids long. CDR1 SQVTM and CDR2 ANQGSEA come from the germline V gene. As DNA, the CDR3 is TGCAGCGTTGAAGGGAACACCGGGGAGCTGTTTTTT. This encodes CSVEGNTGELFF.

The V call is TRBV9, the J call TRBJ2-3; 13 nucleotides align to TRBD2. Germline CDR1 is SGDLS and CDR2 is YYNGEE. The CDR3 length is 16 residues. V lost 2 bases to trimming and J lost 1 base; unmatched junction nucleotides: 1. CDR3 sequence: CASSVGTSGGTDTQYF. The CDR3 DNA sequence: TGTGCCAGCAGCGTCGGGACTAGCGGGGGCACAGATACGCAGTATTTT.

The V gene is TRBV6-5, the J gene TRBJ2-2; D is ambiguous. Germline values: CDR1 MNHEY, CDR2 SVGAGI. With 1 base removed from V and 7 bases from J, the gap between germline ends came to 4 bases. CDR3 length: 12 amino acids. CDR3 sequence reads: CASSYYGGELFF. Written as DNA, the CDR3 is TGTGCCAGCAGTTACTATGGCGGGGAGCTGTTTTTT.

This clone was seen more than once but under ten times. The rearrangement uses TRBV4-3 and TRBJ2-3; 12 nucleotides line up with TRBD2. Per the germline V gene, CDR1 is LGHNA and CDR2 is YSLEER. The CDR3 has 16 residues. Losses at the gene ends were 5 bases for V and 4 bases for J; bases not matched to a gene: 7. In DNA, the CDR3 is TGCGCCAGCAGCAACCCCCTAGCGGGGGGGCCAGATACGCAGTATTTT. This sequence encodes CASSNPLAGGPDTQYF.

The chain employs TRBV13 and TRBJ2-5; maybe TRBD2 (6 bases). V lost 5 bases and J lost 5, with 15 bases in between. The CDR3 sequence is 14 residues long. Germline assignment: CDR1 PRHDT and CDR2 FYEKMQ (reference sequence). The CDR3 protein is CASSPPGGRETQYF. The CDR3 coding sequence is TGTGCCAGCAGCCCCCCCGGGGGACGCGAGACCCAGTACTTC.

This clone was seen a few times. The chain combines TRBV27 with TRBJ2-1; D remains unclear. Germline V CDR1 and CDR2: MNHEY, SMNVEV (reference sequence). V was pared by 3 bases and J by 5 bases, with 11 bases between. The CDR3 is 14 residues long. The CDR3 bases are TGTGCCAGCAGTTTCTCTGGACCACACAATGAGCAGTTCTTC. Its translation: CASSFSGPHNEQFF.

CDR3 DNA sequence: TGTGCCAGCAGCCAACCCAGCGGGGGGTCCTACGAGCAGTACTTC. Its protein is CASSQPSGGSYEQYF. The chain is built from TRBV14 and TRBJ2-7; TRBD2 matches at 9 bases. This CDR3 comprises 15 residues. Germline assignment: CDR1 SGHDN and CDR2 FVKESK. The V gene end was trimmed by 2 bases and the J gene end by 1 base; junction bases not matched to a gene: 3.

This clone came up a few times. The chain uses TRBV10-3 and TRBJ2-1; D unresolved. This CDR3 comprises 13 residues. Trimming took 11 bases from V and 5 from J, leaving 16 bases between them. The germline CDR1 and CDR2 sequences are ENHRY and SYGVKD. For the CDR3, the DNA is TGTGCCCCCCCGACCTCGTGGGACAATGAGCAGTTCTTC. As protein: CAPPTSWDNEQFF.

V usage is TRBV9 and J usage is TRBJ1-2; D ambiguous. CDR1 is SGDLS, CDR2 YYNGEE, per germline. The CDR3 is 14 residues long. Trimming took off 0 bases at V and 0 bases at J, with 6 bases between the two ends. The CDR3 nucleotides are TGTGCCAGCAGCGTAGGCCCCTCTAACTATGGCTACACCTTC. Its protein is CASSVGPSNYGYTF. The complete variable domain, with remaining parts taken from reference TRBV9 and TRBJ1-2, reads DSGVTQTPKHLITATGQRVTLRCSPRSGDLSVYWYQQSLDQGLQFLIQYYNGEERAKGNILERFSAQQFPDLHSELNLSSLELGDSALYFCASSVGPSNYGYTFGSGTRLTVV.

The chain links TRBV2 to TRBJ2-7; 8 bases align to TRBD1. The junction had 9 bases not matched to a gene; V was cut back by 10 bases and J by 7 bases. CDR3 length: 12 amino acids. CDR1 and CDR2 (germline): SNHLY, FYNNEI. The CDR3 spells CAILTRDREQYF. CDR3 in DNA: TGTGCCATCTTAACCAGGGACAGGGAGCAGTACTTC.

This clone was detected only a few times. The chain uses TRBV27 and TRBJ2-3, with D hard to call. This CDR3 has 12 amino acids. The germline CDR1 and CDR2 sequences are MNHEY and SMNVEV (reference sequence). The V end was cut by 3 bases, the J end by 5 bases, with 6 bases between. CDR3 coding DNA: TGTGCCAGCAGTTTGGCAGTAGATACGCAGTATTTT. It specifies CASSLAVDTQYF.

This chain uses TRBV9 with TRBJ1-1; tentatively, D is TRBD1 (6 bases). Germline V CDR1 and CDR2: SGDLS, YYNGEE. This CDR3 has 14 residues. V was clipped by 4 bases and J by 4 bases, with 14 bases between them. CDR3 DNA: TGTGCCAGCAGCCAAGGGGGTAGGGGCACTGAAGCTTTCTTT. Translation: CASSQGGRGTEAFF.

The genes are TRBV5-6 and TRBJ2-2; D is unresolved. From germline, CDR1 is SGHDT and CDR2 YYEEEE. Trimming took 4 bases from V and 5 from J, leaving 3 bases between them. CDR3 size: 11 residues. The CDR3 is CASSDTGELFF. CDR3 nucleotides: TGTGCCAGCAGCGATACCGGGGAGCTGTTTTTT.

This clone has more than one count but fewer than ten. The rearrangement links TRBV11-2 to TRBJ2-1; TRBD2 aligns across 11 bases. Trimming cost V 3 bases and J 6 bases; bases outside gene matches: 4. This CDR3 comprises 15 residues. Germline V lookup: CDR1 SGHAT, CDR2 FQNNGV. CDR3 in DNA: TGTGCCAGCAGCTTCGGGACTAGCGGAGTCAATGAGCAGTTCTTC. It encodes CASSFGTSGVNEQFF.

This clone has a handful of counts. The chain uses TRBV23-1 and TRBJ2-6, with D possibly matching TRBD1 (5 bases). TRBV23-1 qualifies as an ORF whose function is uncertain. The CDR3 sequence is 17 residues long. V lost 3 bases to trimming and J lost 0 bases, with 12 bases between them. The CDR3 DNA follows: TGCGCCAGCAGTCACCCTCGACAGCCCTCTGGGGCCAACGTCCTGACTTTC. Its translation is CASSHPRQPSGANVLTF.

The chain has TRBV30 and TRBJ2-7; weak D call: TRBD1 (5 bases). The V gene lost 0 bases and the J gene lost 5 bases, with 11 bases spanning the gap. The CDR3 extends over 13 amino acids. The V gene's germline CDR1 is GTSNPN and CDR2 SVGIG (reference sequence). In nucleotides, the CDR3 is TGTGCCTGGAGTGTACTGGTCAGGGACGAGCAGTACTTC. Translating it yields CAWSVLVRDEQYF.

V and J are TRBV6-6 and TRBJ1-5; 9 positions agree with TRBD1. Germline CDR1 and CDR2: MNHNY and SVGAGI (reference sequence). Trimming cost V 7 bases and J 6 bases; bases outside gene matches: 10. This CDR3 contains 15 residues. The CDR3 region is CASTIDRGIAQPQHF. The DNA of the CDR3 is TGTGCCAGCACCATCGACAGGGGGATCGCTCAGCCCCAGCATTTT.

The chain's CDR3 is CACWRTHEPEQYF. The CDR3 region has the DNA TGTGCCTGCTGGAGGACACACGAACCCGAGCAGTACTTC. The chain carries TRBV30 and TRBJ2-7, with D perhaps matching TRBD1 or TRBD2 (5 bases each). Trimming took 6 bases from V and 6 from J, leaving 18 bases between them. The CDR3 has 13 amino acids. Germline CDR1 GTSNPN, CDR2 SVGIG (reference sequence).

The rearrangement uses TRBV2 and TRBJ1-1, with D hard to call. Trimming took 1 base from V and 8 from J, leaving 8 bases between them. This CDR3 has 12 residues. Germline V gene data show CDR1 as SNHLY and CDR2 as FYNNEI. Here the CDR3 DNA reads TGTGCCAGCAGTGAAGGTTCACCAGAAGCTTTCTTT. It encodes CASSEGSPEAFF.

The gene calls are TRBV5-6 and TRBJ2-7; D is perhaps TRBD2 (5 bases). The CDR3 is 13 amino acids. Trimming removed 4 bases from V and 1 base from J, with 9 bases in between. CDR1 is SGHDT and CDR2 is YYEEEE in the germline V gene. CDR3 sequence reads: CASSVGLSYEQYF. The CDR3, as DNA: TGTGCCAGCAGCGTTGGACTGTCCTACGAGCAGTACTTC.

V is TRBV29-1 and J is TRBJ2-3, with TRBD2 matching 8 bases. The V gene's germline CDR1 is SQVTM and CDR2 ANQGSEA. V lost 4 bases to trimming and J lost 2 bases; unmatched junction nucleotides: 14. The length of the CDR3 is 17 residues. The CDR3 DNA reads TGCAGCGTTGCGTCTTCGGGCGTAGCGGGGCTCACAGATACGCAGTATTTT. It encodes CSVASSGVAGLTDTQYF.

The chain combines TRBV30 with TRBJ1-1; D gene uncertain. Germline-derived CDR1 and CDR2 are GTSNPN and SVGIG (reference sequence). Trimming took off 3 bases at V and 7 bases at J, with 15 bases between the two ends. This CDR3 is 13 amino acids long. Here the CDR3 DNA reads TGTGCCTGGAGAGGAACTCTACGGGATGAAGCTTTCTTT. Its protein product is CAWRGTLRDEAFF.

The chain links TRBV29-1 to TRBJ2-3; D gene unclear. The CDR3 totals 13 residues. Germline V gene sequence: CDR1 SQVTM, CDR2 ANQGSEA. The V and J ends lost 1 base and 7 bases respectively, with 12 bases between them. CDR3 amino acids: CSVEARDLHTQYF. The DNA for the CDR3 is TGCAGCGTTGAAGCCCGAGATTTGCATACGCAGTATTTT.

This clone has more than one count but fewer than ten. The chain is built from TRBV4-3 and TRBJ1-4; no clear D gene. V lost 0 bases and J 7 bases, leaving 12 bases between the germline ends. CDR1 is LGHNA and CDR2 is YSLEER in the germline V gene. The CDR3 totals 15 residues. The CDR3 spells CASSQDHHHSEKLFF. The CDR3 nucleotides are TGCGCCAGCAGCCAAGATCATCACCATTCTGAAAAACTGTTTTTT.

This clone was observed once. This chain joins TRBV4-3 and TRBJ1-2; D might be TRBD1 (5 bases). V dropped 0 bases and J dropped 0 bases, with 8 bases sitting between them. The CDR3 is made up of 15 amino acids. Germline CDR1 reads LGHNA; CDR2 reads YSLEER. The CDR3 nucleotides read TGCGCCAGCAGCCAAGACCGGGGACCTAACTATGGCTACACCTTC. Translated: CASSQDRGPNYGYTF.

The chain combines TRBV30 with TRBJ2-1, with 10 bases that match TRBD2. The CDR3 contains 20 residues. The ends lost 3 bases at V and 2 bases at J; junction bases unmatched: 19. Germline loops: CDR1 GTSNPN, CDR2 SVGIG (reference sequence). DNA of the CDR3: TGTGCCTGGAGCCCTGAACAGGGTCAGCGGCTAGCGGGGGCCTACAATGAGCAGTTCTTC. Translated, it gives CAWSPEQGQRLAGAYNEQFF.

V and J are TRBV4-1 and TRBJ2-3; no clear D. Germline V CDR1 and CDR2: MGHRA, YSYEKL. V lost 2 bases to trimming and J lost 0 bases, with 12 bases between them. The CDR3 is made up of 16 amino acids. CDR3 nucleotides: TGCGCCAGCAGCCAATCGGATGATACGAGCACAGATACGCAGTATTTT. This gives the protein CASSQSDDTSTDTQYF.

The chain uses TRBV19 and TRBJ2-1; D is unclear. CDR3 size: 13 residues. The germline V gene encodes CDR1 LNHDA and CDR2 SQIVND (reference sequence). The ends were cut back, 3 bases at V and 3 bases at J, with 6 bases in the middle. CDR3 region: CASSISGYNEQFF. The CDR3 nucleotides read TGTGCCAGTAGTATTTCAGGCTACAATGAGCAGTTCTTC.

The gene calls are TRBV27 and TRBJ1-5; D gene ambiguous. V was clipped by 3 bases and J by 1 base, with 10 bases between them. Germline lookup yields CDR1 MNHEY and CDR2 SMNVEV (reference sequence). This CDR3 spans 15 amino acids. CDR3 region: CASSFTIGSNQPQHF. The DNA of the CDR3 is TGTGCCAGCAGTTTCACCATAGGAAGCAATCAGCCCCAGCATTTT.

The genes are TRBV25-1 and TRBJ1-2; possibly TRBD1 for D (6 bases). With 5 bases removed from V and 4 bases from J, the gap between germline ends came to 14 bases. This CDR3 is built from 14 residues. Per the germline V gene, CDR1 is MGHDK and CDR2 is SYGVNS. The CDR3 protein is CASSLTGTFYGYTF. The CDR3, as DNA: TGTGCCAGCAGTCTTACCGGGACATTCTATGGCTACACCTTC.